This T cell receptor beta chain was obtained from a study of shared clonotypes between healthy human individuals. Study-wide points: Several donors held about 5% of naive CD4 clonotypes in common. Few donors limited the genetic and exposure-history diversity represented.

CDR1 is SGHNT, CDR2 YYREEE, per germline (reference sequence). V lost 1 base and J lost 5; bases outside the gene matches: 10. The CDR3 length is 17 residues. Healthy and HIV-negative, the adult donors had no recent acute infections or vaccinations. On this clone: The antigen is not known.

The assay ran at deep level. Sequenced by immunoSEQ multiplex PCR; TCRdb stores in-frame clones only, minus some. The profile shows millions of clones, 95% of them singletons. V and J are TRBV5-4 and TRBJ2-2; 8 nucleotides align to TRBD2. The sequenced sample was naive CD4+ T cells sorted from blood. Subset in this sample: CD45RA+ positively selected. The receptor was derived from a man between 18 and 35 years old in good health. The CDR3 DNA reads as TGTGCCAGCAGCTTGATTTCCGGGAGGGCCCTAACCGGGGAGCTGTTTTTT. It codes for CASSLISGRALTGELFF. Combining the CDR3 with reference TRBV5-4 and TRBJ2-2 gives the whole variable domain ETGVTQSPTHLIKTRGQQVTLRCSSQSGHNTVSWYQQALGQGPQFIFQYYREEENGRGNFPPRFSGLQFPNYSSELNVNALELDDSALYLCASSLISGRALTGELFFGEGSRLTVL.